This entry concerns a single TCR beta chain. Its binding antigen is unknown. Per-nucleotide qualities are absent, and no much larger clonotype sits a single base away. Sample time point, as interpreted from the label and publication: pre-transplant. Thawed unstimulated PBMCs were stained for CD3, CD4 and CD8 and FACS-sorted into CD3+CD4+ and CD3+CD8+ populations. Randomization to immunosuppression withdrawal applied to every one of the 8 studied subjects. The Qiagen DNeasy Blood and Tissue Kit was used to isolate genomic DNA. This sample is part of a study of T cell clones after liver transplantation (dated 2019 in TCRdb). Concerning the study at large: ITN030ST, the source of the samples, was a randomized trial that attempted immunosuppression withdrawal within 2 years of liver transplantation. Donor-reactive T cell clones were identified by TCRbeta sequencing after a pre-transplant mixed lymphocyte reaction and then tracked in post-transplant blood. Third party-reactive TCRbeta sequences from pre-transplant MLRs were also identified as an antigen-independent comparator for donor-reactive sequences. Three of the eight recipients were HCV-positive; the others were transplanted for non-autoimmune, non-viral indications. Subjects received no induction therapy and standard immunosuppression until randomization at 12-24 months post-transplant. Tolerance was defined as complete withdrawal of immunosuppression for at least one year without a rise in liver enzymes beyond twice the upper limit of normal. Blood samples were collected pre-transplant, pre-randomization before withdrawal, and post-randomization after either full withdrawal or failed withdrawal. The study cohort included 8 liver transplant recipients, of whom 3 were classified as tolerant and 5 as non-tolerant.

V is trimmed back by 4 bases and J by 5 bases, and the junction contains 9 bases that no gene match accounts for. From the cysteine through the phenylalanine, the CDR3 covers 15 amino acids. Left in the record is the CDR3 DNA by itself, 45 bases read in frame from the first base. The germline V gene provides CDR1 SQVTM and CDR2 ANQGSEA. Beyond this particular receptor, the publication reports: Because allograft tissue specimens were not available, migration of donor-reactive T cells into the graft, rather than deletion, may have occurred. In 5 of 8 subjects, regardless of tolerance or HCV status, circulating donor-reactive CD4 TCRbeta sequences dropped significantly post-transplant. Because of small, heterogeneous patient numbers and non-standardized post-transplant time points, the conclusions were only preliminary. Donor-reactive sequences decreased more than third party-reactive sequences, which suggests partial antigen-specific deletion that was not related to withdrawal success. In a couple of subjects, low numbers of available donor cells limited the measurable donor-reactive repertoire. When repertoire turnover was taken into account, detection of donor-reactive sequences was significantly reduced in 7 of 8 subjects for CD4 and in 8 of 8 subjects for CD8.

High-throughput TCRbeta CDR3 sequencing of frozen genomic DNA was performed by immunoSEQ, including PCR amplification, mapping, bias correction and internal controls. In the source study's methods: Productive rearrangements were retained, and unique TCRbeta sequences were defined by the CDR3 nucleotide sequence together with the V and J gene. For classification of a sequence as donor-reactive, at least 5-fold expansion in CFSE-low cells relative to unstimulated pre-transplant cells and a frequency of at least 0.01% were required. Per-subject minimum frequency thresholds, based on the lowest-template unstimulated sample, ensured at least 90% detection power. Jensen-Shannon divergence between the top 1000 TCRbeta sequences after and before transplant was used to measure repertoire turnover. Two-sided Fisher's exact tests were used to test for changes in how often donor-reactive sequences were detected. In its TCRdb copy, this immuneACCESS table keeps in-frame sequences only and misses some clones. Where compared with another copy, unresolved V genes explain less than half of these, and the others have no known cause. V, J and clone size are taken as reported in that table, and D and trimming were inferred from the DNA itself. This sample gives roughly 70,000 clones in total; approximately 80% of them show up just once. The biggest ten clones account for about 0.64% of the sample.

The sequence derives from a human donor who received a liver transplant. The sample here was CD4+ T cells from blood, taken before liver transplant. Here the chain combines TRBV29-1 and TRBJ2-5, and TRBD1 aligns with 11 junction nucleotides. For the CDR3, the sequence is CSVAGTGGFGETQYF. In nucleotides, the sequence is TGCAGCGTTGCCGGGACAGGGGGGTTCGGGGAGACCCAGTACTTC.